The 9 T cell receptor beta chains below all came from one sample that was sequenced in a study of control samples from healthy donors and cancer patients. Profiling relied on immunoSEQ multiplex PCR, and the TCRdb table lists in-frame clones only, not all of them. The sample carries about 160,000 clones, about 90% recorded once. Sequenced input: blood. Source of these receptors: a man aged 25 to 40 in good health.

The chain employs TRBV28 and TRBJ1-1, with a weak D call TRBD1 (6 bases). Per germline, CDR1 MDHEN and CDR2 SYDVKM. The V and J ends lost 2 bases and 2 bases respectively, with 12 bases between them. The CDR3 has 15 amino acids. DNA of the CDR3: TGTGCCAGCAGTTTAGAGGACAGAAGAAACACTGAAGCTTTCTTT. Translated, it gives CASSLEDRRNTEAFF.

V and J are TRBV7-7 and TRBJ2-3, with 14 bases lining up with TRBD2. Trimming cost V 3 bases and J 1 base; bases outside gene matches: 6. The CDR3 is 18 residues long. Germline CDR1 SSHAT, CDR2 FNYEAQ (reference sequence). CDR3 sequence (DNA): TGTGCCAGCAGCTTCCGACTAGCGGGAGGGGTGGGCACAGATACGCAGTATTTT. This translates into CASSFRLAGGVGTDTQYF. Variable domain in full (rest from reference TRBV7-7 and TRBJ2-3): GAGVSQSPRYKVTKRGQDVTLRCDPISSHATLYWYQQALGQGPEFLTYFNYEAQPDKSGLPSDRFSAERPEGSISTLTIQRTEQRDSAMYRCASSFRLAGGVGTDTQYFGPGTRLTVL.

The chain recombines TRBV18 with TRBJ1-4; TRBD1 might be the D (5 bases). Germline CDR1 reads KGHSH; CDR2 reads LQKENI. V gave up 4 bases and J gave up 7 bases, with 13 bases separating them. CDR3 length equals 14 residues. CDR3 loop: CASSRREAGEKLFF. CDR3 DNA: TGTGCCAGCTCACGCAGGGAAGCGGGTGAAAAACTGTTTTTT.

The CDR3 DNA sequence: TGTGCCACCAGCGGGGGGCAGGGGGTCTACAATGAGCAGTTCTTC. Translating gives CATSGGQGVYNEQFF. The chain uses TRBV24-1 and TRBJ2-1; D could derive from TRBD1 or TRBD2 (7 bases each). CDR3 length equals 15 residues. V lost 7 bases, J lost 3 bases, and 15 bases lay in between. Per the germline V gene, CDR1 is KGHDR and CDR2 is SFDVKD.

The CDR3 is CASSEGTGIYEQYF. In nucleotides, the CDR3 is TGCGCCAGCAGTGAGGGGACAGGGATTTACGAGCAGTACTTC. V is TRBV10-2 and J is TRBJ2-7; the match to TRBD1 covers 9 bases. Trimming removed 2 bases from V and 4 bases from J; junction bases left unmatched: 3. CDR1 and CDR2 from the germline V gene are WSHSY and SAAADI. CDR3 length: 14 amino acids.

The chain employs TRBV3-1 (or the pseudogene TRBV3-2) and TRBJ2-2, with D perhaps matching TRBD2 (5 bases). CDR3 length: 15 residues. V shed 1 base and J shed 5 bases, with 11 bases lying between them. Germline lookup yields CDR1 LGHDT and CDR2 YNNKEL (reference sequence). The CDR3 nucleotides read TGTGCCAGCAGCCAAGTAACGGGAAAAACCGGGGAGCTGTTTTTT. It encodes CASSQVTGKTGELFF.

This clone was observed once. The rearrangement uses TRBV3-1 (or the pseudogene TRBV3-2) and TRBJ1-1; D gene ambiguous. CDR3 length: 14 amino acids. Germline lookup yields CDR1 LGHDT and CDR2 YNNKEL (reference sequence). Between the trimmed V and J ends, which lost 5 bases and 4 bases, there was a span of 14 bases. As DNA, the CDR3 is TGTGCCAGCAGCTCCCAAATGGGTTTCACTGAAGCTTTCTTT. Translated, it gives CASSSQMGFTEAFF.

The rearrangement links TRBV6-4 to TRBJ2-6; D is undetermined. Between the trimmed V and J ends, which lost 0 bases and 3 bases, there was a span of 0 bases. Germline V gene data show CDR1 as MRHNA and CDR2 as SNTAGT. The CDR3 has 13 residues. CDR3 bases: TGTGCCAGCAGTGACTCTGGGGCCAACGTCCTGACTTTC. Its translation is CASSDSGANVLTF.

This clone was found a few times. The chain couples TRBV18 to TRBJ2-7; 7 positions match TRBD1. The CDR3 contains 15 residues. From germline, CDR1 is KGHSH and CDR2 LQKENI. Trimming removed 3 bases from V and 6 bases from J; junction bases left unmatched: 11. The CDR3 nucleotides read TGTGCCAGCTCACCCACAGGGGACCCCTCGGCCGAGCAGTACTTC. It specifies CASSPTGDPSAEQYF.